Listed below are T cell receptor beta chains from one sample, sequenced in a study of T cell repertoires in cytomegalovirus infection. One entry per CDR3 protein results from TCRdb running MiXCR on the reads. Here the sample spans about 740,000 distinct CDR3 sequences, approximately 40% being singletons. The sample taken for sequencing was PBMCs. These receptors all come from a human donor in good health (CMV status not recorded). Some clones in this sample may be carry-over from other donors' samples. Each CDR3 is given with its conserved first and last residue. The D gene is left open where the match is weak. Size tells how often a clone was seen (once, few, many) or the class of an expanded clone, and some rows leave it out.

TRBV5-1,-,TRBJ2-3,TRBD2,CASSFVAGKGDTQYF,TGCGCCAGCAGCTTCGTAGCGGGGAAGGGAGATACGCAGTATTTT
TRBV29-1,once,TRBJ1-2,-,CSVGLRAGAEGYTF,TGCAGCGTTGGTTTAAGGGCGGGGGCTGAAGGCTACACCTTC
TRBV27,-,TRBJ2-7,-,CASSLGDPRQLSYEQYF,TGTGCCAGCAGTTTAGGGGACCCGAGACAGTTATCCTACGAGCAGTACTTC
TRBV11-2,few,TRBJ2-2,TRBD1,CASSLAGLQGVTHGELFF,TGTGCCAGCAGCTTAGCTGGTCTACAGGGGGTAACTCACGGGGAGCTGTTTTTT
TRBV28,few,TRBJ2-7,TRBD1,CASSLFGGQGAYEQYF,TGTGCCAGCAGTTTATTTGGAGGACAGGGGGCCTACGAGCAGTACTTC
TRBV2,-,TRBJ1-5,-,CASSLDGGRLNQPQHF,TGTGCCAGCAGCTTGGATGGGGGACGTCTTAATCAGCCCCAGCATTTT
TRBV7-3,-,TRBJ1-1,TRBD1,CASSLLARDRGTEAFF,TGTGCCAGCAGCTTACTCGCCCGGGACAGGGGGACTGAAGCTTTCTTT
TRBV6-1,-,TRBJ1-5,-,CASSELSNQPQHF,TGTGCCAGCAGTGAGCTTAGCAATCAGCCCCAGCATTTT
TRBV28,few,TRBJ2-1,TRBD2,CASSPGLGDNEQFF,TGTGCCAGCAGTCCGGGACTAGGGGACAATGAGCAGTTCTTC
TRBV6-2/TRBV6-3,-,TRBJ1-3,-,CASRGVDSGNTIYF,TGTGCCAGCAGAGGCGTCGACTCTGGAAACACCATATATTTT
TRBV19,few,TRBJ2-6,-,CASRLGRLGGANVLTF,TGTGCCAGCCGGCTGGGCCGACTAGGTGGGGCCAACGTCCTGACTTTC
TRBV4-1,few,TRBJ2-7,TRBD1,CASSHTPGQRSYEQYF,TGCGCCAGCAGCCACACTCCGGGACAGCGATCCTACGAGCAGTACTTC
TRBV14,-,TRBJ2-7,-,CASHEDGVSRDEQYF,TGTGCCAGCCACGAGGACGGGGTTTCAAGGGACGAGCAGTACTTC
TRBV28,few,TRBJ1-5,-,CASSFPGLNQPQHF,TGTGCCAGCAGTTTCCCGGGACTGAATCAGCCCCAGCATTTT
TRBV7-3,many,TRBJ1-2,TRBD1,CASSLRTGFETGYTF,TGTGCCAGCAGCTTAAGGACAGGGTTTGAAACTGGCTACACCTTC
TRBV12-3/TRBV12-4,-,TRBJ2-2,-,CASSLTGWSGELFF,TGTGCCAGCAGTTTAACAGGGTGGTCCGGGGAGCTGTTTTTT
TRBV9,-,TRBJ2-1,TRBD1,CASSVVASGTGGQEQFF,TGTGCCAGCAGCGTAGTAGCCTCCGGGACAGGGGGCCAAGAGCAGTTCTTC
TRBV12-3/TRBV12-4,-,TRBJ1-5,-,CASRADSIGKPQHF,TGTGCCAGCAGGGCTGACAGTATCGGTAAGCCCCAGCATTTT
TRBV28,once,TRBJ1-6,-,CASSLGPRSGTSPLHF,TGTGCCAGCAGTTTGGGCCCCCGCTCTGGAACTTCACCCCTCCACTTT
TRBV5-4,-,TRBJ2-3,-,CASSLDRVGADTQYF,TGTGCCAGCAGCTTGGATAGGGTGGGGGCAGATACGCAGTATTTT
TRBV12-5,many,TRBJ1-1,-,CASGLVKTITGEDCEAFF,TGTGCTAGTGGTTTGGTAAAAACAATAACAGGAGAGGATTGTGAAGCTTTCTTT
TRBV28,-,TRBJ2-1,-,CASSFRSPNEQFF,TGTGCCAGCAGTTTCCGTTCGCCAAATGAGCAGTTCTTC
TRBV4-1,few,TRBJ2-7,TRBD1,CASSQGSGTGVYEQYF,TGCGCCAGCAGCCAAGGGTCCGGGACAGGAGTTTACGAGCAGTACTTC
TRBV28,few,TRBJ1-3,-,CASSLLWGRAGNTIYF,TGTGCCAGCAGTTTATTATGGGGGCGCGCGGGAAACACCATATATTTT
TRBV6-5,once,TRBJ1-5,TRBD1,CASSRQTGMGQPKHF,TGTGCCAGCAGTCGCCAGACAGGGATGGGTCAGCCCAAGCATTTT
TRBV10-3,few,TRBJ2-1,-,CAISGGTATQYNEQFF,TGTGCCATCAGTGGCGGGACAGCCACCCAATACAATGAGCAGTTCTTC
TRBV6-2/TRBV6-3,few,TRBJ2-5,-,CASSYIARHGRIQYF,TGTGCCAGCAGTTACATCGCTCGACACGGTAGGATCCAGTACTTC
TRBV24-1,few,TRBJ2-3,-,CATGDRDTQYF,TGTGCCACTGGGGACCGGGATACGCAGTATTTT
TRBV28,-,TRBJ1-5,-,CASSWGPQAGNQPQHF,TGTGCCAGCAGTTGGGGACCCCAAGCAGGCAATCAGCCCCAGCATTTT
TRBV24-1,-,TRBJ2-2,-,CATSDLRGNTGELFF,TGTGCCACCAGTGATTTGAGGGGGAACACCGGGGAGCTGTTTTTT
TRBV10-3,few,TRBJ1-1,TRBD1,CAIGTGGHTEAFF,TGTGCCATCGGAACAGGGGGCCACACTGAAGCTTTCTTT
TRBV27,few,TRBJ1-6,-,CASSFSGVGGNSPLHF,TGTGCCAGCAGTTTCAGCGGGGTAGGGGGGAATTCACCCCTCCACTTT
TRBV28,few,TRBJ1-1,-,CASSGEWRNTEAFF,TGTGCCAGCAGCGGGGAGTGGAGGAACACTGAAGCTTTCTTT
TRBV6-5,-,TRBJ1-6,-,CASSYQYQGSPLHF,TGTGCCAGCAGTTACCAGTACCAAGGGTCACCCCTCCACTTT
TRBV5-1,-,TRBJ2-1,TRBD2,CASRRLAGGQSYNEQFF,TGCGCCAGCCGACGACTAGCGGGGGGGCAATCCTACAATGAGCAGTTCTTC
TRBV7-6,few,TRBJ2-2,TRBD2,CASSLPLAGGTGELFF,TGTGCCAGCAGCTTACCTCTAGCGGGAGGAACCGGGGAGCTGTTTTTT
TRBV4-1,-,TRBJ1-1,-,CASSQEHSPNTEAFF,TGCGCCAGCAGCCAAGAGCACAGCCCGAACACTGAAGCTTTCTTT
TRBV12-5,few,TRBJ1-1,TRBD1,CASGLGTDNTEAFF,TGTGCTAGTGGTTTAGGGACAGACAACACTGAAGCTTTCTTT
TRBV6-6,-,TRBJ1-2,-,CASSFGNPHGYTF,TGTGCCAGCAGTTTCGGCAACCCCCATGGCTACACCTTC
TRBV24-1,few,TRBJ1-3,-,CATGVPVTIYF,TGTGCCACGGGAGTCCCTGTCACCATATATTTT
TRBV6-6,-,TRBJ1-5,-,CASSYSSMPGRGQPQHF,TGTGCCAGCAGTTACTCGAGCATGCCGGGGAGAGGTCAGCCCCAGCATTTT
TRBV6-6,-,TRBJ1-3,-,CVSTRGSGNTIYF,TGTGTCAGCACTCGGGGCTCTGGAAACACCATATATTTT
TRBV12-3/TRBV12-4,-,TRBJ2-7,-,CASSPRGGSPSYEQYF,TGTGCCAGCAGTCCGAGGGGGGGGTCCCCATCCTACGAGCAGTACTTC
TRBV7-6,-,TRBJ1-1,-,CASSSSPLSEAFF,TGTGCCAGCAGCTCGTCCCCCCTGTCTGAAGCTTTCTTT
TRBV2,once,TRBJ1-3,-,CASTSVTGVGNTLYF,TGTGCCAGCACTTCCGTGACAGGCGTTGGAAACACCCTATATTTT
TRBV29-1,few,TRBJ2-7,-,CSVGRDGNYEQYF,TGCAGCGTCGGAAGGGACGGGAACTACGAGCAGTACTTC
TRBV7-2,-,TRBJ2-5,-,CASSLQMQDLRAGETQYF,TGTGCCAGCAGCTTACAGATGCAGGACCTACGCGCGGGGGAGACCCAGTACTTC
TRBV30,-,TRBJ1-3,-,CAWSIRGDTIYF,TGTGCCTGGAGTATCAGGGGTGACACCATATATTTT
TRBV12-3/TRBV12-4,many,TRBJ2-2,-,CASSSLQVPGELFF,TGTGCCAGCAGCAGTTTACAAGTTCCCGGGGAGCTGTTTTTT
TRBV11-2,-,TRBJ1-1,-,CASSLDRGSSEAFF,TGTGCCAGCAGTTTAGATCGAGGTTCCAGTGAAGCTTTCTTT
TRBV28,-,TRBJ1-1,-,CASNPDIQNTEVFF,TGTGCCAGCAATCCGGACATTCAGAACACTGAAGTTTTCTTT
TRBV20-1,-,TRBJ2-7,-,CSARRDSYEQYF,TGCAGCGCCCGAAGGGACTCCTACGAGCAGTACTTC
TRBV7-9,few,TRBJ1-2,TRBD1,CASSFPHPDRGNGYTF,TGTGCCAGCAGCTTCCCCCACCCCGACAGGGGAAATGGCTACACCTTC
TRBV25-1,once,TRBJ1-1,-,CASKWGSGNTEAFF,TGTGCCAGCAAATGGGGATCGGGGAACACTGAAGCTTTCTTT
TRBV5-4,-,TRBJ1-1,TRBD1,CASSLGGGTGLLFNTEAFF,TGTGCCAGCAGCCTGGGGGGAGGGACAGGGCTTCTATTCAACACTGAAGCTTTCTTT
TRBV27,few,TRBJ1-4,TRBD1,CASSLTGANEKLFF,TGTGCCAGCAGTTTGACAGGGGCTAATGAAAAACTGTTTTTT
TRBV7-6,few,TRBJ2-5,-,CASSLLSGRGGETQYF,TGTGCCAGCAGCTTACTCTCCGGGAGAGGGGGGGAGACCCAGTACTTC